Included here is one TCR beta chain sequence, with context. Its antigen remains unidentified. The data were obtained in a study of T cell responses to AZD1222 COVID-19 vaccine. Study results and limitations: Donors were chiefly white British, with a greater number of females, and clonal diversity was perhaps underestimated.

Using immunoSEQ multiplex PCR, the repertoire was profiled, and TCRdb retains in-frame clones only, with some absent. The top ten hold about 9.4% of the sample, which has more than 80,000 clones, 85% to 90% seen once. Between the trimmed V and J ends, which lost 5 bases and 2 bases, there was a span of 16 bases. Germline loops: CDR1 MNHEY, CDR2 SVGEGT. The CDR3 loop spans 15 amino acids. Specimen: peripheral blood, collected on day 0 of AZD1222 vaccination. The chain has TRBV6-2 or TRBV6-3 and TRBJ2-7; the D is unclear. The TCR was taken from an adult in good health. The CDR3 DNA follows: TGTGCCAGCAGTCACGATTTTCAGACCCCCTACGAGCAGTACTTC. The encoded protein is CASSHDFQTPYEQYF.